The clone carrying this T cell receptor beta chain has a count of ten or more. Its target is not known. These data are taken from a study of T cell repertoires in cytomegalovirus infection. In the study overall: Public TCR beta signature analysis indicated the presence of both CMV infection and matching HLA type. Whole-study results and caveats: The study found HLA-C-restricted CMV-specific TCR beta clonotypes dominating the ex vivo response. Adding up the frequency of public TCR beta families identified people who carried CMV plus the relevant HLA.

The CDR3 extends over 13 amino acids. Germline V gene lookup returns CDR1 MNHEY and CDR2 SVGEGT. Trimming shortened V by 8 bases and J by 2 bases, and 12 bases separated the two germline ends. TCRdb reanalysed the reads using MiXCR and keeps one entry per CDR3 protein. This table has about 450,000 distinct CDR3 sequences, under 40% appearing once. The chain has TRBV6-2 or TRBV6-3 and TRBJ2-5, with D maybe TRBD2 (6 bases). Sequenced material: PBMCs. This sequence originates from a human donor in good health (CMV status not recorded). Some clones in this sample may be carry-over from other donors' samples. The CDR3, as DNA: TGTGCCAGCCGGGACTGGAAACAAGAGACCCAGTACTTC. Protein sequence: CASRDWKQETQYF.